The entry below describes one T cell receptor (beta chain). TCRdb independently ran MiXCR on the RT-PCR reads; one entry per CDR3 protein. The table lists fewer than 550,000 distinct CDR3 sequences, 25% of them singletons. The data derive from a study of response to subunit inactivated influenza vaccine. The sequence was obtained from a man in his forties or fifties who received an inactivated influenza vaccine. Here the sequenced sample was CD4+ T cells sorted from PBMCs, taken about 5 days after vaccination.

CDR3 in amino acids: CASSLGRGGSVNNEQFF. The DNA of the CDR3 is TGTGCCAGCAGCTTAGGAAGGGGAGGTAGCGTTAACAATGAGCAGTTCTTC. The chain recombines TRBV7-2 with TRBJ2-1; D perhaps matches TRBD2 (6 bases). The CDR3 spans 17 residues. The V gene lost 1 base and the J gene lost 5 bases, with 18 bases spanning the gap. The germline CDR1 and CDR2 sequences are SGHTA and FQGNSA.